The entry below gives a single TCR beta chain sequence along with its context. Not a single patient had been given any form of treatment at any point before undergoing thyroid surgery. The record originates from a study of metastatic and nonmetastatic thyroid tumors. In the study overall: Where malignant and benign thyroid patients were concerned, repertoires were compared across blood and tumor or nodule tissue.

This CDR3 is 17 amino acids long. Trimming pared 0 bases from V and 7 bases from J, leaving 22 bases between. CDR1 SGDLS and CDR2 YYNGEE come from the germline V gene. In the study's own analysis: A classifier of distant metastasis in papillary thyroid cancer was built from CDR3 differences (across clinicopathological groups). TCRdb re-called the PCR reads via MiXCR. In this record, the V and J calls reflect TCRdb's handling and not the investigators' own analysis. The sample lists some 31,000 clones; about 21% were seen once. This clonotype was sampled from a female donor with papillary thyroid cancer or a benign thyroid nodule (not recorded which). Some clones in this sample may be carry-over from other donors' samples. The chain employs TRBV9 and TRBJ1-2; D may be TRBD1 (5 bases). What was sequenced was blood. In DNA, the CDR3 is TGTGCCAGCAGCGTAGAAGCCAAATCGGGGGACCGTGGTGGCTACACCTTC. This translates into CASSVEAKSGDRGGYTF.